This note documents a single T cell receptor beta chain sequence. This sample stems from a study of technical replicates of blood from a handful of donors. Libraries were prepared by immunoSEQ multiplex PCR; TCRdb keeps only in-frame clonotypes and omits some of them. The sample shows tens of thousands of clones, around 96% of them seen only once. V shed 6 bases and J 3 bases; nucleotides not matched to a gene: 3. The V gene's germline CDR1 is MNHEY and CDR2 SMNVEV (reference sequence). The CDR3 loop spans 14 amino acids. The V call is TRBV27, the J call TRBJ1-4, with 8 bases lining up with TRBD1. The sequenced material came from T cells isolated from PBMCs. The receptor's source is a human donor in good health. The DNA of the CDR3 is TGTGCCAGCAGATTACAGGGGGCTAATGAAAAACTGTTTTTT. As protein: CASRLQGANEKLFF.